One sample yielded the 31 T cell receptor beta chains listed below, sequenced in a study of T cells in tumors after PD-1 blockade. Sequenced by immunoSEQ multiplex PCR; TCRdb stores in-frame clones only, minus some. The repertoire holds tens of thousands of clones, with around four fifths as singletons. Sequences were derived from PBMCs, sampled before anti-PD-1 treatment. These receptors all come from a human donor with basal cell carcinoma.

V gene TRBV29-1 combines with J gene TRBJ1-1; 11 bases fit TRBD1. CDR3 length: 13 amino acids. J gave up 4 bases and V 6 bases, and 4 bases lay outside the gene matches. Germline V lookup: CDR1 SQVTM, CDR2 ANQGSEA. The CDR3 sequence is CSVPGTGGTEAFF. In nucleotides, the CDR3 is TGCAGCGTCCCCGGGACAGGGGGCACTGAAGCTTTCTTT.

The gene calls are TRBV28 and TRBJ1-6; D gene ambiguous. CDR1 is MDHEN, CDR2 SYDVKM, per germline. The CDR3 is 14 residues long. Trimming stripped 6 bases from V and 0 bases from J, with 6 bases between. CDR3 DNA sequence: TGTGCCAGCAGCCCATCCTCCTATAATTCACCCCTCCACTTT. Protein: CASSPSSYNSPLHF.

The rearrangement joins TRBV7-2 to TRBJ2-7; 8 positions agree with TRBD1. Germline-derived CDR1 and CDR2 are SGHTA and FQGNSA. The CDR3 sequence is 15 residues long. The V and J ends lost 5 bases and 7 bases, in that order; junction bases with no gene match: 13. The CDR3: CASSPRAGGVGEQYF. The DNA for the CDR3 is TGTGCCAGCAGCCCGAGGGCAGGGGGCGTAGGGGAGCAGTACTTC.

This clone has only a few counts. The rearrangement joins TRBV5-1 to TRBJ2-3; TRBD1 matches at 7 bases. The germline V gene has CDR1 SGHRS and CDR2 YFSETQ. This CDR3 comprises 14 residues. V lost 3 bases, J lost 2 bases, and 3 bases stayed unmatched. The CDR3: CASSSGQPTDTQYF. In nucleotides, the CDR3 is TGCGCCAGCAGCTCGGGACAGCCCACAGATACGCAGTATTTT.

The chain links TRBV9 to TRBJ2-3, with 14 positions matching TRBD2. Trimming removed 4 bases from V and 5 bases from J; junction bases left unmatched: 6. From germline, CDR1 is SGDLS and CDR2 YYNGEE. The CDR3 contains 16 residues. The chain's CDR3 is CASSNRLAGGQDTQYF. DNA of the CDR3: TGTGCCAGCAGCAATAGACTAGCGGGGGGGCAAGATACGCAGTATTTT.

The DNA for the CDR3 is TGCGCCAGCAGCTTGGGCGGCGGCACTGAAGCTTTCTTT. Translated, it gives CASSLGGGTEAFF. The J gene is TRBJ1-1, the V gene TRBV5-1; D gene ambiguous. The length of the CDR3 is 13 residues. Germline loops: CDR1 SGHRS, CDR2 YFSETQ. The ends were cut back, 0 bases at V and 4 bases at J, with 7 bases in the middle.

This chain connects TRBV28 to TRBJ1-1; D is possibly TRBD1 (5 bases). Germline CDR1 reads MDHEN; CDR2 reads SYDVKM. V lost 4 bases and J 4 bases, leaving 13 bases between the germline ends. The CDR3 length is 14 residues. Written as DNA, the CDR3 is TGTGCCAGCAGTTCGGGGCAGGGAGGCACTGAAGCTTTCTTT. Translated: CASSSGQGGTEAFF. Looking up the rest from reference TRBV28 and TRBJ1-1 gives the full variable domain: DVKVTQSSRYLVKRTGEKVFLECVQDMDHENMFWYRQDPGLGLRLIYFSYDVKMKEKGDIPEGYSVSREKKERFSLILESASTNQTSMYLCASSSGQGGTEAFFGQGTRLTVV.

This chain connects TRBV9 to TRBJ2-6; D gene unclear. The CDR3 totals 16 residues. Per the germline V gene, CDR1 is SGDLS and CDR2 is YYNGEE. V lost 0 bases to trimming and J lost 2 bases, with 9 bases between them. The CDR3, as DNA: TGTGCCAGCAGCGTAGATATGGGTGCTGGGGCCAACGTCCTGACTTTC. Translated, it gives CASSVDMGAGANVLTF.

CDR3 amino acids: CASSVGSEQFF. CDR3 coding DNA: TGTGCCAGCAGCGTAGGGTCGGAGCAGTTCTTC. The rearrangement uses TRBV9 and TRBJ2-1; D remains ambiguous. Trimming shortened V by 0 bases and J by 10 bases, and 5 bases separated the two germline ends. In germline, CDR1 is SGDLS, CDR2 YYNGEE. The CDR3 length is 11 residues.

This clone was seen just once. J is TRBJ2-3 and V is TRBV29-1; 7 bases line up with TRBD2. This CDR3 has 14 amino acids. Germline values: CDR1 SQVTM, CDR2 ANQGSEA. V lost 6 bases, J lost 1 base, and 7 bases stayed unmatched. CDR3 residues: CSVGEGVGTDTQYF. In nucleotides, the CDR3 is TGCAGCGTGGGGGAGGGAGTGGGCACAGATACGCAGTATTTT.

This clone was counted once. Here the CDR3 reads CASTTTTRGNEQFF. DNA for the CDR3: TGCGCCAGCACGACAACGACCAGGGGGAATGAGCAGTTCTTC. This sequence joins TRBV5-1 and TRBJ2-1; 7 nucleotides agree with TRBD1. The CDR3 totals 14 residues. J was trimmed by 7 bases and V by 6 bases; bases with no gene match: 10. Germline lookup yields CDR1 SGHRS and CDR2 YFSETQ.

The chain couples TRBV20-1 to TRBJ2-7, with 15 nucleotides matching TRBD2. The CDR3 totals 16 residues. Germline CDR1 is DFQATT and CDR2 is SNEGSKA (reference sequence). The J segment lost 4 bases and the V segment lost 4 bases, leaving 8 bases of the junction unmatched. As DNA, the CDR3 is TGCAGTGCTAATGACGGGACTAGCGGGGGGCGGTACGAGCAGTACTTC. This codes for CSANDGTSGGRYEQYF.

This chain links TRBV6-5 with TRBJ1-3; D may be TRBD1 (5 bases). V lost 7 bases and J 1 base, leaving 8 bases between the germline ends. The CDR3 covers 13 residues. The germline V gene has CDR1 MNHEY and CDR2 SVGAGI. The CDR3 spells CASMRGSGNTIYF. The CDR3 region has the DNA TGTGCCAGCATGAGGGGTTCTGGAAACACCATATATTTT.

This rearrangement joins TRBV5-4 to TRBJ2-7; 7 nucleotides match TRBD2. From germline, CDR1 is SGHNT and CDR2 YYREEE (reference sequence). With 3 bases clipped from V and 2 bases from J, the junction kept 14 bases outside the gene matches. The CDR3 is 17 residues long. CDR3 protein: CASSSGVPGLITYEQYF. The CDR3 region has the DNA TGTGCCAGCAGCTCTGGAGTCCCGGGACTAATTACCTACGAGCAGTACTTC.

The genes are TRBV29-1 and TRBJ2-3; 9 bases are a match to TRBD2. CDR1 and CDR2 (germline): SQVTM, ANQGSEA. Losses at the gene ends were 3 bases for V and 2 bases for J; bases not matched to a gene: 9. This CDR3 is 16 amino acids long. CDR3 DNA sequence: TGCAGCGTTGACACTGGGACTAGCCAATTCACAGATACGCAGTATTTT. Residues: CSVDTGTSQFTDTQYF.

The CDR3 DNA reads as TGTGCCAGCAGTTCCCTAACCTACGAGCAGTACTTC. This codes for CASSSLTYEQYF. The chain has TRBV6-2 or TRBV6-3 and TRBJ2-7; D gene uncertain. V dropped 4 bases and J dropped 2 bases, with 6 bases sitting between them. Per the germline V gene, CDR1 is MNHEY and CDR2 is SVGEGT. The CDR3 has 12 residues.

The chain is built from TRBV4-1 and TRBJ1-4; D remains unclear. There are 11 residues in the CDR3. V was trimmed by 11 bases and J by 5 bases, leaving 9 bases between them. Germline lookup yields CDR1 MGHRA and CDR2 YSYEKL. The CDR3 DNA sequence: TGCGCCTCCCAGGAAAATGAAAAACTGTTTTTT. Protein: CASQENEKLFF.

In DNA, the CDR3 is TGTGCCAGTAGCAGGGGGGTGGACGTCAATCAGCCCCAGCATTTT. As protein: CASSRGVDVNQPQHF. This sequence joins TRBV19 and TRBJ1-5; 7 positions agree with TRBD1. Trimming took 6 bases from V and 3 from J; bases not matched to a gene: 8. Germline-derived CDR1 and CDR2 are LNHDA and SQIVND (reference sequence). This CDR3 is 15 amino acids long.

This clone is termed medium-sized (0.01 to 0.1%). V is TRBV9 and J is TRBJ2-3, with D possibly TRBD1 on 6 matching bases. This CDR3 region has 15 residues. From germline, CDR1 is SGDLS and CDR2 YYNGEE. V lost 2 bases and J lost 1, with 11 bases in between. CDR3 in amino acids: CASSVGQTGTDTQYF. As DNA, the CDR3 is TGTGCCAGCAGCGTCGGACAGACGGGCACAGATACGCAGTATTTT.

This clone was detected only once. CDR3 bases: TGTGCCAGCAGCTTAAGTAGTGCGGGGCGCGGGGATACGCAGTATTTT. Amino acids: CASSLSSAGRGDTQYF. The rearrangement links TRBV11-3 to TRBJ2-3; D is perhaps TRBD2 (6 bases). The CDR3 totals 16 residues. Trimming took off 2 bases at V and 6 bases at J, with 18 bases between the two ends. CDR1 is SGHNT, CDR2 YENEEA, per germline.

The chain joins TRBV29-1 to TRBJ2-3, with D unclear. The germline V gene encodes CDR1 SQVTM and CDR2 ANQGSEA. CDR3 length: 14 residues. Trimming took 2 bases from V and 2 from J, leaving 11 bases between them. CDR3 loop: CSVERAENTDTQYF. Here the CDR3 DNA reads TGCAGCGTTGAAAGGGCCGAGAACACAGATACGCAGTATTTT.

The chain joins TRBV19 to TRBJ2-5; D may be TRBD1 (6 bases). The germline gives CDR1 LNHDA, CDR2 SQIVND (reference sequence). The CDR3 loop spans 14 amino acids. Trimming cost V 5 bases and J 4 bases, with 14 bases left between them. The CDR3 sequence: CASSLWQGLETQYF. The CDR3 DNA reads as TGTGCCAGTAGTCTATGGCAGGGGTTAGAGACCCAGTACTTC. Complete variable domain (other parts from reference TRBV19 and TRBJ2-5): DGGITQSPKYLFRKEGQNVTLSCEQNLNHDAMYWYRQDPGQGLRLIYYSQIVNDFQKGDIAEGYSVSREKKESFPLTVTSAQKNPTAFYLCASSLWQGLETQYFGPGTRLLVL.

This rearrangement joins TRBV7-9 to TRBJ1-2; TRBD1 matches at 10 bases. The ends lost 3 bases at V and 4 bases at J; junction bases unmatched: 11. Germline V gene lookup returns CDR1 SEHNR and CDR2 FQNEAQ (reference sequence). The CDR3 has 17 amino acids. The CDR3 spells CASSFPGQGRSGYGYTF. Here the CDR3 DNA reads TGTGCCAGCAGCTTCCCGGGACAGGGGAGGTCAGGCTATGGCTACACCTTC.

This sequence joins TRBV18 and TRBJ2-2; D gene ambiguous. Per the germline V gene, CDR1 is KGHSH and CDR2 is LQKENI. The CDR3 totals 13 residues. V lost 5 bases and J lost 5, with 9 bases in between. The chain's CDR3 is CASSSSGTGELFF. The CDR3 DNA sequence: TGTGCCAGCTCATCCTCCGGGACCGGGGAGCTGTTTTTT.

The genes are TRBV27 and TRBJ1-2; 7 nucleotides align to TRBD1. Unmatched junction bases numbered 3, after V lost 5 bases and J lost 0 bases. CDR1 and CDR2 from the germline V gene are MNHEY and SMNVEV (reference sequence). This CDR3 region has 14 residues. Here the CDR3 reads CASSDREANYGYTF. The CDR3 region has the DNA TGTGCCAGCAGTGACAGGGAAGCTAACTATGGCTACACCTTC.

V gene TRBV28 combines with J gene TRBJ1-2; 9 nucleotides agree with TRBD1. The J segment lost 7 bases and the V segment lost 8 bases, leaving 14 bases of the junction unmatched. This CDR3 has 15 residues. Looked up from germline, CDR1 is MDHEN and CDR2 is SYDVKM. The CDR3 region has the DNA TGTGCCAGCTGGGACAGGGACCTAGGGGGGGCTGGCTACACCTTC. Residues: CASWDRDLGGAGYTF.

This rearrangement joins TRBV4-2 to TRBJ1-3; D ambiguous. Looked up from germline, CDR1 is LGHNA and CDR2 is YNFKEQ. The CDR3 is 16 residues long. The V end was cut by 4 bases, the J end by 4 bases, with 17 bases between. The CDR3 loop reads CASSPEIGSTGNTIYF. The CDR3 DNA reads as TGTGCCAGCAGCCCCGAGATAGGATCTACAGGAAACACCATATATTTT.

This chain connects TRBV5-5 to TRBJ1-1; D might be TRBD1 (5 bases). The germline V gene has CDR1 SGHKS and CDR2 YYEKEE (reference sequence). The CDR3 sequence is 17 residues long. V lost 0 bases, J lost 4 bases, and 19 bases lay in between. The CDR3 here is CASSLVEVGGGVTEAFF. The CDR3 DNA is TGTGCCAGCAGCTTGGTCGAGGTGGGGGGAGGCGTCACTGAAGCTTTCTTT.

This clone appeared a few times. The chain recombines TRBV7-2 with TRBJ1-2; no reliable D call. The CDR3 totals 14 residues. Germline CDR1 and CDR2: SGHTA and FQGNSA. The V gene lost 1 base and the J gene lost 4 bases, with 10 bases spanning the gap. The DNA of the CDR3 is TGTGCCAGCAGCTTAGGGACGGCTTCCTATGGCTACACCTTC. The encoded protein is CASSLGTASYGYTF.

A single count supports this clone. A read error may account for a junction end that differs from germline. The chain recombines TRBV2 with TRBJ2-7, with 7 bases identical to TRBD2. There are 16 residues in the CDR3. Germline CDR1 is SNHLY and CDR2 is FYNNEI. The CDR3 region is CARSRGGGRKAREQYF. CDR3 coding DNA: TGTGCCCGCAGCCGTGGGGGGGGGAGAAAAGCAAGGGAGCAGTACTTC.

CDR3 bases: TGCGCCAGCAGCGACCTCCGTTCACAAGATACGCAGTATTTT. This codes for CASSDLRSQDTQYF. The J gene is TRBJ2-3, the V gene TRBV5-1, with D unclear. V was cut by 4 bases and J by 5 bases, with 14 bases left in between. CDR1 is SGHRS, CDR2 YFSETQ, per germline. This CDR3 region has 14 residues. Combining the CDR3 with reference TRBV5-1 and TRBJ2-3 gives the whole variable domain KAGVTQTPRYLIKTRGQQVTLSCSPISGHRSVSWYQQTPGQGLQFLFEYFSETQRNKGNFPGRFSGRQFSNSRSEMNVSTLELGDSALYLCASSDLRSQDTQYFGPGTRLTVL.